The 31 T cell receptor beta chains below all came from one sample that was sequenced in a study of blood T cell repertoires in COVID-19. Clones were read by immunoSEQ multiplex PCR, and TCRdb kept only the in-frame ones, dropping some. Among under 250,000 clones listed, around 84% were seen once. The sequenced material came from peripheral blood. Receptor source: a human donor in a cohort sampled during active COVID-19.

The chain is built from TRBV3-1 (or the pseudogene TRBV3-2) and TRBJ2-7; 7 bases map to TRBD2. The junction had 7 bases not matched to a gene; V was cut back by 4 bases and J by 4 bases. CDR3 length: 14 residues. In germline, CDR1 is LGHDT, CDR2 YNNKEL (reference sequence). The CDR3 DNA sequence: TGTGCCAGCAGCCCTTGGGGGGGGATTTACGAGCAGTACTTC. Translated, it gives CASSPWGGIYEQYF.

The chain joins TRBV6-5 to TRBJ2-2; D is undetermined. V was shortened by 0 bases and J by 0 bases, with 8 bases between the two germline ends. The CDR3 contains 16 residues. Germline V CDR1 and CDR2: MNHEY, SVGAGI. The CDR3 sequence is CASSYSFVSNTGELFF. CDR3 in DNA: TGTGCCAGCAGTTACTCGTTCGTCTCGAACACCGGGGAGCTGTTTTTT.

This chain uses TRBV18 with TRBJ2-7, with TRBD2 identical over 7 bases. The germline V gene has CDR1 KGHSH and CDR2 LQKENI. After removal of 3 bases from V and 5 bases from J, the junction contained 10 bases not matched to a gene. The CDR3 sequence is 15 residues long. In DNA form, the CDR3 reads TGTGCCAGCTCACCCTTCGGAGCGGGGAAGAACGAGCAGTACTTC. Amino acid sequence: CASSPFGAGKNEQYF.

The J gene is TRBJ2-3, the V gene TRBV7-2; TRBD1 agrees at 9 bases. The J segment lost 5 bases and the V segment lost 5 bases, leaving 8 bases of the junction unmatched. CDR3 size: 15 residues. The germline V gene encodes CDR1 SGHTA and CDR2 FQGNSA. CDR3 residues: CASSPGGQGIDTQYF. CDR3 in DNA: TGTGCCAGCAGCCCCGGGGGACAGGGAATAGATACGCAGTATTTT.

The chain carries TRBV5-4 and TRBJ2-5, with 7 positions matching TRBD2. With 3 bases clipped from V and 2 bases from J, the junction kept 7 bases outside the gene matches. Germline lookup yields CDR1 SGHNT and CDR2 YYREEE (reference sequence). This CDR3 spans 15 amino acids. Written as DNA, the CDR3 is TGTGCCAGCAGCTCTAGCGGAGTCAAACAAGAGACCCAGTACTTC. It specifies CASSSSGVKQETQYF.

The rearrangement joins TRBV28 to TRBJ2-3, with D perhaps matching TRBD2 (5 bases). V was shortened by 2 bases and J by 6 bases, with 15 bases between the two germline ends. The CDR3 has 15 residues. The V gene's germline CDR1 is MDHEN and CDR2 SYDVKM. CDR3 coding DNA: TGTGCCAGCAGTTTAGAGGACGGACTTAGGGATACGCAGTATTTT. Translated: CASSLEDGLRDTQYF.

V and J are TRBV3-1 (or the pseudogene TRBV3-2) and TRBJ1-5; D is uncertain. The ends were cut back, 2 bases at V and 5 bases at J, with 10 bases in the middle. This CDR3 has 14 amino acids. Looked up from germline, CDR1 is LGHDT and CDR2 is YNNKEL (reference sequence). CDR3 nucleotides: TGTGCCAGCAGCCAAACGGGGTTATATCAGCCCCAGCATTTT. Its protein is CASSQTGLYQPQHF.

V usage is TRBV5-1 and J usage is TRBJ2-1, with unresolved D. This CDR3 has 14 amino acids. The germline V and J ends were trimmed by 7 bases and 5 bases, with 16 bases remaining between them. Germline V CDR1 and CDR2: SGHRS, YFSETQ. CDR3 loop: CASGTGRRDNEQFF. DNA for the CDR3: TGCGCCAGCGGAACGGGTCGACGGGACAATGAGCAGTTCTTC.

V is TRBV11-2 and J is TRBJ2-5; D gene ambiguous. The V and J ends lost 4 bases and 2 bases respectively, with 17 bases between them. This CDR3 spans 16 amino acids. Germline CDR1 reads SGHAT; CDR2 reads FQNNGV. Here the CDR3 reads CASSSSFNDGQETQYF. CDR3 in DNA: TGTGCCAGCAGCTCTTCTTTTAATGACGGGCAAGAGACCCAGTACTTC.

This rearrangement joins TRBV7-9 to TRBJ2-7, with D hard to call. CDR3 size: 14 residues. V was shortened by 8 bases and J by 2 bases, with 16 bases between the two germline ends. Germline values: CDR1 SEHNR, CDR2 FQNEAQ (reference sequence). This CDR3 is CASVPSMIPYEQYF. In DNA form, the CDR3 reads TGTGCCAGCGTCCCTTCTATGATCCCCTACGAGCAGTACTTC.

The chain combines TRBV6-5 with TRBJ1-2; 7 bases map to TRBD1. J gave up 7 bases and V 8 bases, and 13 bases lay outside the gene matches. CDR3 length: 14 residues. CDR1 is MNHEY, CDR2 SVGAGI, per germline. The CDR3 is CASYRMGQQAGYTF. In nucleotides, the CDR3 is TGTGCCAGCTATAGGATGGGACAGCAGGCTGGCTACACCTTC.

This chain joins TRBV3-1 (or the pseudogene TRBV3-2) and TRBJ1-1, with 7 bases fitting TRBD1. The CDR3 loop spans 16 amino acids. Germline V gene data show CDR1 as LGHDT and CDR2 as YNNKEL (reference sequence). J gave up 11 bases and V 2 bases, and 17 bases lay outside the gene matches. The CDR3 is CASSQKTGVSFFPAFF. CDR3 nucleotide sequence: TGTGCCAGCAGCCAAAAAACAGGGGTTTCGTTCTTCCCGGCTTTCTTT.

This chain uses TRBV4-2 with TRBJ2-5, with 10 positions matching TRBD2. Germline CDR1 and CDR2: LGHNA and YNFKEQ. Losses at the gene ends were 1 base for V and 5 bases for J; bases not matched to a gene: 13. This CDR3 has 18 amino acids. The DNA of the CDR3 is TGTGCCAGCAGCCAAGTCGCCGCTAGCGGGAGCTCCTTCGAGACCCAGTACTTC. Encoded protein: CASSQVAASGSSFETQYF.

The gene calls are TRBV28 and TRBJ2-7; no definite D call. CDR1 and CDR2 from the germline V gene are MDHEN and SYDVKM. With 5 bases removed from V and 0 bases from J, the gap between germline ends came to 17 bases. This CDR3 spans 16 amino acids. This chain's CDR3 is CASSRHQRRSSYEQYF. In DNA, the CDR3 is TGTGCCAGCAGTCGACATCAACGCAGAAGCTCCTACGAGCAGTACTTC. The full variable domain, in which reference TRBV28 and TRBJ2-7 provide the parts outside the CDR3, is DVKVTQSSRYLVKRTGEKVFLECVQDMDHENMFWYRQDPGLGLRLIYFSYDVKMKEKGDIPEGYSVSREKKERFSLILESASTNQTSMYLCASSRHQRRSSYEQYFGPGTRLTVT.

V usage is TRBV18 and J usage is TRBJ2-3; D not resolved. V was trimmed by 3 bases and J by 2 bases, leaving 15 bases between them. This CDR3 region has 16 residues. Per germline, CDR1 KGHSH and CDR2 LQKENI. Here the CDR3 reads CASSPLSSDTTDTQYF. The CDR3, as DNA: TGTGCCAGCTCACCTTTATCTAGTGATACCACAGATACGCAGTATTTT.

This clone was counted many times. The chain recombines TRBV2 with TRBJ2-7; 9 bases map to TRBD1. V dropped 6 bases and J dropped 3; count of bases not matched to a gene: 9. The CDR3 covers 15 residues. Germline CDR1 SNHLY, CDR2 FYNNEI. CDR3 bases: TGTGCCAGCAGAGGAAACCGGGACAGGGTCTACGAGCAGTACTTC. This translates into CASRGNRDRVYEQYF.

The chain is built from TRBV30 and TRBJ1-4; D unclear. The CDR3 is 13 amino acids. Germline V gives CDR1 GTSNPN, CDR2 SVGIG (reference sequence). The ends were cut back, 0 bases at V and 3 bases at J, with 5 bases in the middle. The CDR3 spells CAWSVFPNEKLFF. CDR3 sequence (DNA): TGTGCCTGGAGTGTCTTTCCTAATGAAAAACTGTTTTTT.

CDR3 loop: CASSQGARGYTF. The CDR3 DNA is TGTGCCAGCTCTCAGGGGGCGCGGGGCTACACCTTC. The chain has TRBV6-5 and TRBJ1-2, with TRBD1 identical over 8 bases. Trimming removed 8 bases from V and 8 bases from J; junction bases left unmatched: 7. This CDR3 has 12 amino acids. Germline lookup yields CDR1 MNHEY and CDR2 SVGAGI.

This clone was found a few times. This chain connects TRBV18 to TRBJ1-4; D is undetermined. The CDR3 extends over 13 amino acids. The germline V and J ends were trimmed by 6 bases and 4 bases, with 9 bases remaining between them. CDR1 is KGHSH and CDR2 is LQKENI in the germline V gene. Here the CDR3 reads CASSSGLNEKLFF. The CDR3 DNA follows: TGTGCCAGCTCCTCAGGACTTAATGAAAAACTGTTTTTT.

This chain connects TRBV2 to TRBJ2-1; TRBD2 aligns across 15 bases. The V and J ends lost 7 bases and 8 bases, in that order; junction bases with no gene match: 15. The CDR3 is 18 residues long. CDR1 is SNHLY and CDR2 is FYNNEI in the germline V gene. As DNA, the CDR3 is TGTGCCAGCAAACTGGGGCGGACTAGCGGGAGGGCCGGCGATGAGCAGTTCTTC. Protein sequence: CASKLGRTSGRAGDEQFF.

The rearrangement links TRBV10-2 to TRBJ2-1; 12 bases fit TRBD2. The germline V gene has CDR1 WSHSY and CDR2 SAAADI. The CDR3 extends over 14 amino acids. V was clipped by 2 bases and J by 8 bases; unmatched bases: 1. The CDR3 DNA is TGCGCCAGCAGTGAGGGACTAGCGGGATATGAGCAGTTCTTC. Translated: CASSEGLAGYEQFF.

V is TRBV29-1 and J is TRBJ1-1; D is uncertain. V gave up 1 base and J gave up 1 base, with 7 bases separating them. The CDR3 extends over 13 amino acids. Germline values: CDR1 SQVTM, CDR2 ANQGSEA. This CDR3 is CSVEGAGNTEAFF. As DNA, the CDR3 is TGCAGCGTTGAAGGGGCGGGGAACACTGAAGCTTTCTTT.

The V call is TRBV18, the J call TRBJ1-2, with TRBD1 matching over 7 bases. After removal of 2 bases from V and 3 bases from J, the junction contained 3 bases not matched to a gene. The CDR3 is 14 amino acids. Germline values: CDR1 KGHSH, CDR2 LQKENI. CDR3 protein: CASSPGTADYGYTF. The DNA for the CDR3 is TGTGCCAGCTCACCAGGGACAGCCGACTATGGCTACACCTTC.

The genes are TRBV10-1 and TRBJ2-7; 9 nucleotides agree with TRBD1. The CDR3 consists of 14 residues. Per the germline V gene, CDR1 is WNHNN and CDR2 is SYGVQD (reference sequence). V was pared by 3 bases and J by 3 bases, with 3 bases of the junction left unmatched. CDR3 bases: TGCGCCAGCAGTGATTCGGACAGGGGCTACGAGCAGTACTTC. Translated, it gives CASSDSDRGYEQYF.

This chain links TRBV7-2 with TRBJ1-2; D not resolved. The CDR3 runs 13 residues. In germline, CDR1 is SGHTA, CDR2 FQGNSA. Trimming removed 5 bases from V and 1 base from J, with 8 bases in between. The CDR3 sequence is CASSTGVNYGYTF. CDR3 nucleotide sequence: TGTGCCAGCAGCACCGGGGTTAACTATGGCTACACCTTC.

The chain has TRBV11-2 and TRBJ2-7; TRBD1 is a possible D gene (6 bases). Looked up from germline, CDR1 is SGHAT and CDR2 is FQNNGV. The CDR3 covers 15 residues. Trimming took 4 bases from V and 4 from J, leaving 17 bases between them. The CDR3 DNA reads TGTGCCAGCAGCTACGCCCAGGGGCCAGTTTACGAGCAGTACTTC. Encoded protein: CASSYAQGPVYEQYF.

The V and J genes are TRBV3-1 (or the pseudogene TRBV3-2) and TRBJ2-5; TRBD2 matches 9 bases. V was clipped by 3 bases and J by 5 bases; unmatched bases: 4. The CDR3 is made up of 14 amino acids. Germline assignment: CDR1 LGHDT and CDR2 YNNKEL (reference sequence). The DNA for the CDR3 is TGTGCCAGCAGCCACCCCGGACTAGCGGAGACCCAGTACTTC. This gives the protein CASSHPGLAETQYF.

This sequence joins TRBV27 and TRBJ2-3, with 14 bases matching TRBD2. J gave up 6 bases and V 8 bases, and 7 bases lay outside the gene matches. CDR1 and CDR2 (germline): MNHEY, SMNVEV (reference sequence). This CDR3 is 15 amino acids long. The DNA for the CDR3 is TGTGCCAGCCACGGACTAGCGGGAGGTAGGGATACGCAGTATTTT. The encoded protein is CASHGLAGGRDTQYF.

The CDR3, as DNA: TGTGCCAGCAGCGGCCGACAGGGCTTACAAGAGACCCAGTACTTC. Translation gives CASSGRQGLQETQYF. This sequence joins TRBV5-4 and TRBJ2-5; 7 bases match TRBD1. Germline trimming cut 4 bases from V and 2 bases from J; bases unmatched to any gene: 8. From germline, CDR1 is SGHNT and CDR2 YYREEE (reference sequence). The CDR3 loop spans 15 amino acids. The full variable domain, completed using reference TRBV5-4 and TRBJ2-5, is ETGVTQSPTHLIKTRGQQVTLRCSSQSGHNTVSWYQQALGQGPQFIFQYYREEENGRGNFPPRFSGLQFPNYSSELNVNALELDDSALYLCASSGRQGLQETQYFGPGTRLLVL.

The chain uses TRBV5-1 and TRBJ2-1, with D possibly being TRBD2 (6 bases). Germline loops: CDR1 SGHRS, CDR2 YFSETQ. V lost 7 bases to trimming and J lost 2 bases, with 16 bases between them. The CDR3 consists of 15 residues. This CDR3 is CASWMSGTAYNEQFF. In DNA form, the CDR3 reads TGCGCCAGCTGGATGAGTGGGACTGCCTACAATGAGCAGTTCTTC.

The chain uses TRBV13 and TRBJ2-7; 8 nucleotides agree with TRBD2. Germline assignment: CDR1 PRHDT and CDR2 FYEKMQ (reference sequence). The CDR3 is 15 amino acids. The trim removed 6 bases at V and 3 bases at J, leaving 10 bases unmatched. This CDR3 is CASRIKREIGYEQYF. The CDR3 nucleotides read TGTGCCAGCAGAATCAAGCGGGAGATCGGCTACGAGCAGTACTTC.